The 23 T cell receptor beta chains below all came from one sample that was sequenced in a study of cytomegalovirus exposure and HLA in healthy donors. Amplification used 60 Vbeta primers and 13 Jbeta primers. Assay: immunoSEQ multiplex PCR; the TCRdb copy retains only in-frame clones and omits some. The sample has about 160,000 clones, 75% to 90% seen once. Sequenced sample: PBMCs. Every receptor here comes from a woman aged 45-65 years in good health and CMV-seropositive.

This clone was counted a single time. The genes are TRBV7-2 and TRBJ2-7; D perhaps matches TRBD1 (6 bases). The germline gives CDR1 SGHTA, CDR2 FQGNSA. This CDR3 comprises 15 residues. Trimming cost V 3 bases and J 4 bases, with 16 bases left between them. The CDR3 region is CASSFAGTQNYEQYF. Written as DNA, the CDR3 is TGTGCCAGCAGCTTTGCCGGGACACAGAATTACGAGCAGTACTTC.

The V and J genes are TRBV15 and TRBJ2-5; maybe TRBD1 (8 bases). V was clipped by 3 bases and J by 8 bases, with 22 bases between them. This CDR3 contains 16 residues. The V gene's germline CDR1 is LNHNV and CDR2 YYDKDF (reference sequence). CDR3 DNA sequence: TGTGCCACCAGCAGTACGCAGGGGGCTGGGAGGGGAACCCAGTACTTC. Translation: CATSSTQGAGRGTQYF.

The V call is TRBV5-1, the J call TRBJ2-6; possible D gene TRBD1, 5 bases. V was trimmed by 0 bases and J by 2 bases, leaving 6 bases between them. This CDR3 has 15 residues. The germline V gene has CDR1 SGHRS and CDR2 YFSETQ. The CDR3 nucleotides read TGCGCCAGCAGCTTGGAAGGGGCTGGGGCCAACGTCCTGACTTTC. It is translated as CASSLEGAGANVLTF.

The chain uses TRBV6-4 and TRBJ2-2, with 11 positions matching TRBD1. The junction had 3 bases not matched to a gene; V was cut back by 6 bases and J by 6 bases. The CDR3 consists of 14 residues. From germline, CDR1 is MRHNA and CDR2 SNTAGT. CDR3 nucleotides: TGTGCCAGCAGCCCGGGACAGGGGGCCGGGGAGCTGTTTTTT. Its protein is CASSPGQGAGELFF.

This rearrangement joins TRBV2 to TRBJ1-6; D is ambiguous. V lost 6 bases to trimming and J lost 8 bases, with 17 bases between them. The CDR3 is 15 residues long. CDR1 and CDR2 from the germline V gene are SNHLY and FYNNEI. CDR3 protein: CASRLTYYSDSPLHF. The CDR3 region has the DNA TGTGCCAGCAGGTTGACATATTATTCGGATTCACCCCTCCACTTT.

This chain uses TRBV6-6 with TRBJ1-4; 9 positions match TRBD1. CDR3 length equals 14 residues. Germline CDR1 reads MNHNY; CDR2 reads SVGAGI (reference sequence). V dropped 6 bases and J dropped 5; count of bases not matched to a gene: 4. CDR3 nucleotides: TGTGCCAGCAGGAAGGGACAGGGCAATGAAAAACTGTTTTTT. Protein product: CASRKGQGNEKLFF.

This clone showed up just once. The rearrangement uses TRBV27 and TRBJ2-1; no definite D call. The germline CDR1 and CDR2 sequences are MNHEY and SMNVEV (reference sequence). Trimming stripped 5 bases from V and 0 bases from J, with 17 bases between. There are 17 residues in the CDR3. The CDR3 coding sequence is TGTGCCAGCAGTCCATCCCTCCCAGCGAGCTCCTACAATGAGCAGTTCTTC. The encoded protein is CASSPSLPASSYNEQFF.

The chain uses TRBV28 and TRBJ2-6; 10 bases agree with TRBD1. This CDR3 contains 18 residues. CDR1 MDHEN and CDR2 SYDVKM come from the germline V gene. V lost 4 bases to trimming and J lost 3 bases; unmatched junction nucleotides: 9. The CDR3 is CASSSFGQGVGGANVLTF. The CDR3 region has the DNA TGTGCCAGCAGTTCCTTCGGACAGGGGGTAGGTGGGGCCAACGTCCTGACTTTC.

V is TRBV9 and J is TRBJ1-3; a weak D match, TRBD1 (6 bases). With 3 bases removed from V and 5 bases from J, the gap between germline ends came to 15 bases. There are 15 residues in the CDR3. CDR1 and CDR2 from the germline V gene are SGDLS and YYNGEE. This chain's CDR3 is CASSATTGNRNTIYF. The CDR3 region has the DNA TGTGCCAGCAGCGCCACCACAGGGAATAGAAACACCATATATTTT.

The V and J genes are TRBV29-1 and TRBJ2-3, with 9 nucleotides matching TRBD2. The V gene end was trimmed by 4 bases and the J gene end by 0 bases; junction bases not matched to a gene: 5. Germline lookup yields CDR1 SQVTM and CDR2 ANQGSEA. The CDR3 contains 15 residues. Written as DNA, the CDR3 is TGCAGCGTTGCTATACTAGCGGGTAGCACAGATACGCAGTATTTT. Protein sequence: CSVAILAGSTDTQYF.

This clone was counted between two and nine times. The chain links TRBV6-1 to TRBJ2-1; maybe TRBD1 (6 bases). Germline V gene sequence: CDR1 MNHNS, CDR2 SASEGT. V lost 5 bases to trimming and J lost 10 bases, with 18 bases between them. The CDR3 is made up of 14 amino acids. This chain's CDR3 is CASSLDRIPTEQFF. The CDR3 DNA reads as TGTGCCAGCAGTTTGGACAGAATCCCCACGGAGCAGTTCTTC.

The chain employs TRBV29-1 and TRBJ2-3; maybe TRBD1 (5 bases). With 3 bases removed from V and 11 bases from J, the gap between germline ends came to 15 bases. CDR1 and CDR2 from the germline V gene are SQVTM and ANQGSEA. The CDR3 is made up of 12 amino acids. CDR3 protein: CSVDGQGREQYF. The CDR3 bases are TGCAGCGTTGACGGGCAGGGTCGAGAGCAGTATTTT.

The chain has TRBV5-1 and TRBJ1-2, with D possibly being TRBD1 (6 bases). CDR3 length equals 13 residues. Trimming stripped 0 bases from V and 6 bases from J, with 9 bases between. Germline CDR1 and CDR2: SGHRS and YFSETQ. CDR3 amino acids: CASSLAHRDGYTF. CDR3 bases: TGCGCCAGCAGCTTGGCGCACAGGGATGGCTACACCTTC.

This clone was seen a handful of times. The V call is TRBV27, the J call TRBJ2-2, with 10 bases aligning to TRBD1. CDR3 length: 16 amino acids. Trimming at V came to 0 bases and at J to 8 bases, leaving 6 bases not matched to a gene. Germline loops: CDR1 MNHEY, CDR2 SMNVEV (reference sequence). The CDR3 here is CASSLSRTGGLGELFF. For the CDR3, the DNA is TGTGCCAGCAGTTTATCGCGGACAGGGGGTCTGGGGGAGCTGTTTTTT.

The rearrangement joins TRBV7-2 to TRBJ2-3; 11 bases fit TRBD2. J gave up 3 bases and V 2 bases, and 4 bases lay outside the gene matches. CDR3 length: 16 residues. From germline, CDR1 is SGHTA and CDR2 FQGNSA. CDR3 nucleotides: TGTGCCAGCAGCTTATACCTAGCGGGGGGTACAGATACGCAGTATTTT. The encoded protein is CASSLYLAGGTDTQYF.

This clone was seen a few times. The chain employs TRBV29-1 and TRBJ1-6; D unclear. The V end lost 6 bases, the J end lost 6 bases, and 12 bases lay between the germline ends. Per the germline V gene, CDR1 is SQVTM and CDR2 is ANQGSEA. This CDR3 region has 13 residues. This CDR3 reads CSVVETGNSPLHF. DNA of the CDR3: TGCAGCGTCGTTGAAACGGGTAATTCACCCCTCCACTTT. Supplemented by reference TRBV29-1 and TRBJ1-6, the full variable domain reads SAVISQKPSRDICQRGTSLTIQCQVDSQVTMMFWYRQQPGQSLTLIATANQGSEATYESGFVIDKFPISRPNLTFSTLTVSNMSPEDSSIYLCSVVETGNSPLHFGNGTRLTVT.

Concerning this clone: Compared with germline, one end of the junction differs, possibly owing to a read error. The chain carries TRBV18 and TRBJ1-2; D is unclear. The CDR3 is made up of 12 amino acids. The germline V gene has CDR1 KGHSH and CDR2 LQKENI. Written as DNA, the CDR3 is TGTGCCAGCTCACAGCAAGACGGTGCTCAGGCCTTC. Amino acid sequence: CASSQQDGAQAF. Based on the CDR3 plus reference TRBV18 and TRBJ1-2, the full variable domain is NAGVMQNPRHLVRRRGQEARLRCSPMKGHSHVYWYRQLPEEGLKFMVYLQKENIIDESGMPKERFSAEFPKEGPSILRIQQVVRGDSAAYFCASSQQDGAQAFGSGTRLTVV.

This rearrangement joins TRBV12-5 to TRBJ2-7; D call uncertain. Germline assignment: CDR1 LGHNT and CDR2 FRNRAP. The CDR3 is 13 residues long. DNA for the CDR3: TGTGCACCTAGTGACCCTTCCTCCTACGAGCAGTACTTC. Translating it yields CAPSDPSSYEQYF.

This chain links TRBV19 with TRBJ2-3; 9 positions match TRBD1. V shed 4 bases and J 1 base; nucleotides not matched to a gene: 9. The CDR3 sequence is 17 residues long. CDR1 is LNHDA and CDR2 is SQIVND in the germline V gene (reference sequence). The CDR3 reads CASSTRTGGLGTDTQYF. In nucleotides, the CDR3 is TGTGCCAGTAGTACGCGAACAGGGGGCTTGGGCACAGATACGCAGTATTTT. The whole variable domain, remainder taken from reference TRBV19 and TRBJ2-3, is DGGITQSPKYLFRKEGQNVTLSCEQNLNHDAMYWYRQDPGQGLRLIYYSQIVNDFQKGDIAEGYSVSREKKESFPLTVTSAQKNPTAFYLCASSTRTGGLGTDTQYFGPGTRLTVL.

This clone was picked up a small number of times. The chain couples TRBV4-2 to TRBJ2-5; no firm D call. This CDR3 region has 17 residues. CDR1 is LGHNA, CDR2 YNFKEQ, per germline. Trimming removed 0 bases at V and 1 base at J, with 15 bases between. CDR3 residues: CASSQDRTTRFQETQYF. CDR3 sequence (DNA): TGTGCCAGCAGCCAAGACAGAACGACAAGATTCCAAGAGACCCAGTACTTC.

The V and J genes are TRBV4-1 and TRBJ2-7; 7 bases are a match to TRBD2. CDR1 is MGHRA and CDR2 is YSYEKL in the germline V gene. The CDR3 covers 17 residues. Trimming removed 3 bases from V and 0 bases from J; junction bases left unmatched: 11. CDR3 loop: CASSHGPRGEGSYEQYF. The CDR3 coding sequence is TGCGCCAGCAGCCACGGCCCGAGAGGGGAGGGCTCCTACGAGCAGTACTTC.

The genes are TRBV5-1 and TRBJ2-1; weak D call: TRBD1 (6 bases). V was pared by 1 base and J by 5 bases, with 19 bases between. The CDR3 is made up of 17 amino acids. The germline V gene encodes CDR1 SGHRS and CDR2 YFSETQ. In DNA form, the CDR3 reads TGCGCCAGCAGCTTGTACGGGACATCCGCTTGGGACAATGAGCAGTTCTTC. It translates to CASSLYGTSAWDNEQFF. Looking up the rest from reference TRBV5-1 and TRBJ2-1 gives the full variable domain: KAGVTQTPRYLIKTRGQQVTLSCSPISGHRSVSWYQQTPGQGLQFLFEYFSETQRNKGNFPGRFSGRQFSNSRSEMNVSTLELGDSALYLCASSLYGTSAWDNEQFFGPGTRLTVL.

The rearrangement links TRBV9 to TRBJ2-2, with D perhaps TRBD1 (6 bases). Trimming took off 0 bases at V and 5 bases at J, with 17 bases between the two ends. CDR1 and CDR2 from the germline V gene are SGDLS and YYNGEE. CDR3 length: 17 residues. CDR3 nucleotide sequence: TGTGCCAGCAGCGTAGTTGGAGGACAGTCCCCGACCGGGGAGCTGTTTTTT. It codes for CASSVVGGQSPTGELFF. Based on the CDR3 plus reference TRBV9 and TRBJ2-2, the full variable domain is DSGVTQTPKHLITATGQRVTLRCSPRSGDLSVYWYQQSLDQGLQFLIQYYNGEERAKGNILERFSAQQFPDLHSELNLSSLELGDSALYFCASSVVGGQSPTGELFFGEGSRLTVL.